Below are 11 T cell receptor beta chains sequenced from a single sample in a study of metastatic and nonmetastatic thyroid tumors. TCRdb reassembled clones from the PCR reads with MiXCR. The table has about 13,000 clones, 24% seen once. There were no patients who had received any treatment before thyroid surgery. Sequencing was done on a sample of blood. The origin of the receptors is a male donor with papillary thyroid cancer or a benign thyroid nodule (not recorded which). Some clones in this sample may be carry-over from other donors' samples.

This clone was detected many times. The chain links TRBV4-2 to TRBJ2-6; D not resolved. The V end lost 4 bases, the J end lost 1 base, and 11 bases lay between the germline ends. The CDR3 has 16 amino acids. CDR1 LGHNA and CDR2 YNFKEQ come from the germline V gene. CDR3 region: CASSPLHRSGANVLTF. CDR3 in DNA: TGTGCCAGCAGCCCGCTCCACCGATCTGGGGCCAACGTCCTGACTTTC.

The table lists this clone with a few counts. The chain carries TRBV7-8 and TRBJ2-7, with 9 bases aligning to TRBD2. Losses at the gene ends were 5 bases for V and 2 bases for J; bases not matched to a gene: 16. CDR3 length equals 18 residues. Germline V gene sequence: CDR1 SGHVS, CDR2 FQNEAQ. CDR3 residues: CASSRSTGLAGGPYEQYF. DNA for the CDR3: TGTGCCAGCAGCCGCTCTACGGGCCTGGCGGGAGGGCCCTACGAGCAGTACTTC.

This clone was counted only a few times. V and J are TRBV2 and TRBJ2-1; a possible D gene is TRBD1 (7 bases). The germline V and J ends were trimmed by 6 bases and 8 bases, with 11 bases remaining between them. The CDR3 loop spans 12 amino acids. CDR1 and CDR2 (germline): SNHLY, FYNNEI. The CDR3 DNA sequence: TGTGCCAGCAGCACAGGGGAGGATGAGCAGTTCTTC. This sequence encodes CASSTGEDEQFF.

This clone showed up many times. The chain links TRBV29-1 to TRBJ1-2; D might be TRBD1 (6 bases). Trimming shortened V by 6 bases and J by 4 bases, and 12 bases separated the two germline ends. CDR3 length: 12 amino acids. Germline V gene data show CDR1 as SQVTM and CDR2 as ANQGSEA. The CDR3 sequence: CSVSGQLYGYTF. The CDR3 nucleotides are TGCAGCGTCTCTGGACAGCTCTATGGCTACACCTTC.

The chain couples TRBV27 to TRBJ2-1; tentative D call: TRBD1 (5 bases). V lost 2 bases and J lost 0, with 8 bases in between. Germline CDR1 reads MNHEY; CDR2 reads SMNVEV (reference sequence). The CDR3 covers 15 residues. CDR3 sequence: CASSLRQPSYNEQFF. CDR3 sequence (DNA): TGTGCCAGCAGTTTAAGACAGCCCTCCTACAATGAGCAGTTCTTC.

This clone was detected a few times. This chain uses TRBV12-3 or TRBV12-4 with TRBJ1-1; perhaps TRBD1 as D (5 bases). This CDR3 comprises 14 residues. V dropped 10 bases and J dropped 4 bases, with 19 bases sitting between them. The CDR3 nucleotides are TGTGCCACCCGCTTAGGGGCTCTGATCACTGAAGCTTTCTTT. This encodes CATRLGALITEAFF.

This clone has only one observation. The chain couples TRBV6-4 to TRBJ2-2; 12 bases fit TRBD2. Germline V CDR1 and CDR2: MRHNA, SNTAGT. This CDR3 contains 17 residues. V lost 4 bases and J lost 5; bases outside the gene matches: 8. The DNA for the CDR3 is TGTGCCAGCAGTGGCCCGACTAGCGGGAGAGGAACCGGGGAGCTGTTTTTT. Its protein is CASSGPTSGRGTGELFF.

The chain combines TRBV28 with TRBJ1-6; D perhaps matches TRBD1 (6 bases). V gave up 8 bases and J gave up 5 bases, with 13 bases separating them. The CDR3 has 14 residues. From germline, CDR1 is MDHEN and CDR2 SYDVKM. CDR3 in amino acids: CASYRDGNNSPLHF. CDR3 nucleotide sequence: TGTGCCAGCTACAGGGACGGGAATAATTCACCCCTCCACTTT.

The sample holds many counts of this clone. The DNA of the CDR3 is TGCGTGAGTCTAGCGGGGGGTCAGAGCACAGATACGCAGTATTTT. This gives the protein CVSLAGGQSTDTQYF. The chain couples TRBV20-1 to TRBJ2-3, with 11 bases identical to TRBD2. The CDR3 has 15 amino acids. The V gene's germline CDR1 is DFQATT and CDR2 SNEGSKA (reference sequence).

The chain links TRBV7-6 to TRBJ2-2; 7 nucleotides line up with TRBD1. There are 16 residues in the CDR3. Germline V gene data show CDR1 as SGHVS and CDR2 as FNYEAQ. The trim removed 1 base at V and 6 bases at J, leaving 8 bases unmatched. The DNA of the CDR3 is TGTGCCAGCAGCTTAGAGATAGCAGGGGGAGCCGGGGAGCTGTTTTTT. Translating it yields CASSLEIAGGAGELFF.

This clone has ten or more counts. The V call is TRBV6-5, the J call TRBJ2-5; D is uncertain. Germline V gives CDR1 MNHEY, CDR2 SVGAGI. V lost 0 bases, J lost 1 base, and 6 bases lay in between. This CDR3 has 14 residues. CDR3 amino acids: CASSYSRSQETQYF. CDR3 sequence (DNA): TGTGCCAGCAGTTACTCGAGGAGCCAAGAGACCCAGTACTTC.